This T cell receptor beta chain stems from a study of blood T cell repertoires in COVID-19. Repertoires were generated with immunoSEQ multiplex PCR, while TCRdb's copy carries only in-frame clones and drops some. The top ten clones hold 4% to 5% of a sample with roughly 260,000 clones, roughly 82% of them seen once. CDR1 and CDR2 (germline): LGHNA, YSLEER. The V and J ends lost 1 base and 0 bases, in that order; junction bases with no gene match: 2. The CDR3 spans 15 residues. The TCR comes from a woman between 70 and 85 years old with acute or convalescent COVID-19. Sequenced input: peripheral blood. The chain recombines TRBV4-3 with TRBJ1-1; 7 bases agree with TRBD1. This CDR3 is CASSQGQGMNTEAFF. The CDR3 DNA follows: TGCGCCAGCAGCCAAGGACAGGGAATGAACACTGAAGCTTTCTTT.